This T cell receptor (beta chain) was profiled in a study of blood T cell repertoires in COVID-19. The V and J ends lost 3 bases and 10 bases respectively, with 14 bases between them. The CDR3 consists of 14 residues. CDR1 is SGHRS, CDR2 YFSETQ, per germline. Here immunoSEQ multiplex PCR was the method, and the copy in TCRdb shows in-frame clones only, minus some. The table lists some 190,000 clones, 88% of them singletons. Sequenced input: peripheral blood. The chain employs TRBV5-1 and TRBJ1-6, with D maybe TRBD1 (6 bases). The clonotype originates from a man younger than 35 with active or convalescent COVID-19. CDR3 in DNA: TGCGCCAGCAGCTACGAGACAGGATCATCACCCCTCCACTTT. It yields the protein CASSYETGSSPLHF.